The present entry profiles one T cell receptor beta chain with its context. The second PCR ran 7 to 11 cycles with a sample-barcoded 5' primer and J-beta primers. From the 5' RACE reads, TCRdb called clonotypes with MiXCR, one entry per CDR3 protein. The repertoire holds around 990,000 distinct CDR3 sequences, roughly two fifths seen once, with 13% in the top ten. The CDR3 is 16 residues long. The germline CDR1 and CDR2 sequences are MDHEN and SYDVKM. Germline trimming cut 5 bases from V and 7 bases from J; bases unmatched to any gene: 14. This sample stems from a study of blood T cells in healthy people across ages.

Sequenced input: blood. This chain connects TRBV28 to TRBJ2-1, with 7 bases that match TRBD1. The TCR originated in a man aged 18 to 29 in good health. In DNA form, the CDR3 reads TGTGCCAGCAGTGTACCGGGACAGTTTGTTGAAAATGAGCAGTTCTTC. It yields the protein CASSVPGQFVENEQFF.